This T cell receptor (beta chain) was sequenced in a study of regulatory T cells in long-lasting Graves disease. This clonotype was seen at least ten times. With iRepertoire HTBI primers and Arm-PCR of CDR3 regions, TCR beta libraries were built. From the multiplex PCR reads, TCRdb called clonotypes with MiXCR, one entry per CDR3 protein. The sample gives about 300,000 distinct CDR3 sequences, 18% of which show up once; approximately 35% is in the top ten. Time point defined: newly diagnosed GD, antithyroid drugs for less than 3 months. With RNA extracted from PBMCs as input, the TCR library was made. This CDR3 has 13 residues. V was cut by 2 bases and J by 0 bases, with 4 bases left in between. Germline V gene sequence: CDR1 MNHNS, CDR2 SASEGT.

The material sequenced was peripheral blood mononuclear cells (PBMCs), taken at new diagnosis, from a patient treated with antithyroid drugs. The chain has TRBV6-1 and TRBJ1-1, with D uncertain. This clonotype was obtained from a female donor with Graves disease. This chain's CDR3 is CASSEQLNTEAFF. The CDR3 nucleotides are TGTGCCAGCAGTGAACAGTTGAACACTGAAGCTTTCTTT.